Below, one T cell receptor beta chain is given with its context. The data are from a study of T-cell reconstitution after alpha-beta-depleted transplantation in children. Trimming took 5 bases from V and 6 from J, leaving 14 bases between them. CDR1 and CDR2 (germline): LGHNA, YNFKEQ. The CDR3 consists of 13 residues. Unique molecular identifiers were used to barcode this TCRbeta library. TCRdb fed the PCR reads into MiXCR, producing one record per CDR3 protein. The sample lists hundreds of thousands of distinct CDR3 sequences, under 12% occurring once. Sample: PBMCs from the stem cell graft donor, taken from the stem cell graft. The sequence was obtained from a human donor who donated a stem cell graft to a child with acute myeloid leukemia. This chain uses TRBV4-2 with TRBJ2-7; TRBD2 might be the D (7 bases). CDR3 in amino acids: CASSSQGGGEQYF. As DNA, the CDR3 is TGTGCCAGCAGCTCCCAAGGGGGGGGCGAGCAGTACTTC.